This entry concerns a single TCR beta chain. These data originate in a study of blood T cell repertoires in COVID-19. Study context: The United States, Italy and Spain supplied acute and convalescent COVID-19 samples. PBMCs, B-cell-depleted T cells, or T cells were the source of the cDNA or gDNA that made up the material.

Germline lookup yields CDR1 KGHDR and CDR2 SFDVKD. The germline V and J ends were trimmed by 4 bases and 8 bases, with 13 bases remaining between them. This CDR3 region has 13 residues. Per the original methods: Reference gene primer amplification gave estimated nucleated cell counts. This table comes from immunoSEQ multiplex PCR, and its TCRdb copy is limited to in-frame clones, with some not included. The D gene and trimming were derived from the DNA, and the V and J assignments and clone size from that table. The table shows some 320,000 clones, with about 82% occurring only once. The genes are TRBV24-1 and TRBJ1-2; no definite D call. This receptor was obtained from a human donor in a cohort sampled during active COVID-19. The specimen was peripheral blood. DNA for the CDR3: TGTGCCACCAGTGAAGACCCTTTGCGGGGCTACACCTTC. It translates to CATSEDPLRGYTF.